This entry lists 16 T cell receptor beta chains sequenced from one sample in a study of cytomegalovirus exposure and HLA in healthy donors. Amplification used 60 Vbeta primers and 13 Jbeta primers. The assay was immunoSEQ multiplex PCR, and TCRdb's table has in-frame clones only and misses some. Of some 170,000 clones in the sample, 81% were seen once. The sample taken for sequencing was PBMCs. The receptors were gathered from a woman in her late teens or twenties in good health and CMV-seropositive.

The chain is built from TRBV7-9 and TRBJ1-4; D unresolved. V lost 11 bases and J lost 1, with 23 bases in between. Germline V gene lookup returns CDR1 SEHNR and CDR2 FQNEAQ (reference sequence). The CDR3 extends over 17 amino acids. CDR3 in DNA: TGTGCCCTTCCTTCTCAGCAGGAAATGGGAACTAATGAAAAACTGTTTTTT. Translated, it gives CALPSQQEMGTNEKLFF. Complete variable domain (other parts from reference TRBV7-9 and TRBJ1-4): DTGVSQNPRHKITKRGQNVTFRCDPISEHNRLYWYRQTLGQGPEFLTYFQNEAQLEKSRLLSDRFSAERPKGSFSTLEIQRTEQGDSAMYLCALPSQQEMGTNEKLFFGSGTQLSVL.

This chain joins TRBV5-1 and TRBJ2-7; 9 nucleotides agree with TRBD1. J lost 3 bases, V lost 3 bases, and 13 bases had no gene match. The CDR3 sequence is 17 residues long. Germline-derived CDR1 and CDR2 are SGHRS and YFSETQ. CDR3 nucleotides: TGCGCCAGCAGCTCCGAAATAGATCGGGACAGGGTCTACGAGCAGTACTTC. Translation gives CASSSEIDRDRVYEQYF.

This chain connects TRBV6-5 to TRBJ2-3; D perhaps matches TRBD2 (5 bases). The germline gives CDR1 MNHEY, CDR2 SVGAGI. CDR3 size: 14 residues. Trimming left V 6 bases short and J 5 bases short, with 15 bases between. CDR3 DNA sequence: TGTGCCAGCAGCCGCGGACTCGAGGAAGATACGCAGTATTTT. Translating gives CASSRGLEEDTQYF.

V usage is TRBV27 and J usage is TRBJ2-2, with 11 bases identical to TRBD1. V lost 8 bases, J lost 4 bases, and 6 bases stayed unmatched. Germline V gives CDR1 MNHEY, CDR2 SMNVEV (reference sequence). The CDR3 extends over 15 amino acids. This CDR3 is CASGEGTGGTGELFF. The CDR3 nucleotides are TGTGCCAGCGGTGAAGGGACAGGGGGCACCGGGGAGCTGTTTTTT.

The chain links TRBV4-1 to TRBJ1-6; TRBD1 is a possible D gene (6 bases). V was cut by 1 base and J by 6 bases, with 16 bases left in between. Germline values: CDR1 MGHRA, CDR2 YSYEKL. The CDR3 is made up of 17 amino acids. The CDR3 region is CASSQVAQGLSNSPLHF. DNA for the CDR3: TGCGCCAGCAGCCAAGTTGCCCAGGGGCTAAGTAATTCACCCCTCCACTTT.

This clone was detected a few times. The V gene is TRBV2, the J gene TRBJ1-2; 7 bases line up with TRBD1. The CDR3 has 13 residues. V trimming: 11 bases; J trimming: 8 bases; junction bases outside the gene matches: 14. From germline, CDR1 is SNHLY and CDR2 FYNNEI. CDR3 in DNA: TGTGCCTCTTCTCGGGACAGCGCTTGGGGCTACACCTTC. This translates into CASSRDSAWGYTF.

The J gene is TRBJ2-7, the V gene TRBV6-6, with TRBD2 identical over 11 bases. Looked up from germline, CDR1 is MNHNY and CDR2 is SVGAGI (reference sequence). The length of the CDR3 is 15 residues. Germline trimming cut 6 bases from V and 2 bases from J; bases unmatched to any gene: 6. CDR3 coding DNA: TGTGCCAGCAGAACTCTAGCGGGGGGCACCTACGAGCAGTACTTC. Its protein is CASRTLAGGTYEQYF.

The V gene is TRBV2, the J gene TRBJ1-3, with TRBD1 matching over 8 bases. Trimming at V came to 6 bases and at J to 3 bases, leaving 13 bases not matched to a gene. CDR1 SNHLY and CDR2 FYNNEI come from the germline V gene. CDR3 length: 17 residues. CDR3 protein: CASRELTGGGRGNTIYF. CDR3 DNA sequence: TGTGCCAGCAGAGAACTAACAGGGGGGGGACGTGGAAACACCATATATTTT. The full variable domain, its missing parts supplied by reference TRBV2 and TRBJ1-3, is EPEVTQTPSHQVTQMGQEVILRCVPISNHLYFYWYRQILGQKVEFLVSFYNNEISEKSEIFDDQFSVERPDGSNFTLKIRSTKLEDSAMYFCASRELTGGGRGNTIYFGEGSWLTVV.

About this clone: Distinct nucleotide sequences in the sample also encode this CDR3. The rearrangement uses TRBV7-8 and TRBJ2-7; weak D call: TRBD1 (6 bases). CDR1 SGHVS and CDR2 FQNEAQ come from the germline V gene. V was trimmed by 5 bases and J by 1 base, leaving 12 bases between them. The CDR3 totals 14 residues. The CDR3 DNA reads TGTGCCAGCAGCCCGCGACAGGAGTCCTACGAGCAGTACTTC. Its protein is CASSPRQESYEQYF.

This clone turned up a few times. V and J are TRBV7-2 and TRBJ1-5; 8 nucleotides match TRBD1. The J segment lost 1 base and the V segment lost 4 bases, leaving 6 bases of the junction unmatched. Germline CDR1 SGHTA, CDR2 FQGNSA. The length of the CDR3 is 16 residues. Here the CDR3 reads CASSSPGGGSNQPQHF. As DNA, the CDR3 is TGTGCCAGCAGCTCCCCAGGGGGCGGAAGCAATCAGCCCCAGCATTTT.

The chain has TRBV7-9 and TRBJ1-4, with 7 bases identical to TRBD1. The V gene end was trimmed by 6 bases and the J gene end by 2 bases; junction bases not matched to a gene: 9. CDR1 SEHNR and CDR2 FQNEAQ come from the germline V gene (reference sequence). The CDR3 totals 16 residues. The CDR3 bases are TGTGCCAGCAGACATGCCGCAGGGGGTACTAATGAAAAACTGTTTTTT. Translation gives CASRHAAGGTNEKLFF.

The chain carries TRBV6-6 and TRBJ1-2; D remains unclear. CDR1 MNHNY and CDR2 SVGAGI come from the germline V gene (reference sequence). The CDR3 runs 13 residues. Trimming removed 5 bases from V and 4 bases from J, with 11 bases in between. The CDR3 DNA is TGTGCCAGCAGTCCTGACATAATCTATGGCTACACCTTC. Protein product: CASSPDIIYGYTF.

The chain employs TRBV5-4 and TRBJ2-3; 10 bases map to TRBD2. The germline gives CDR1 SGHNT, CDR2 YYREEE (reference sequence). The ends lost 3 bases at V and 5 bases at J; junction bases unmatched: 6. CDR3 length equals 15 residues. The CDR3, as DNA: TGTGCCAGCAGCTCTGGACTAGCGGTCGTAGATACGCAGTATTTT. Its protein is CASSSGLAVVDTQYF.

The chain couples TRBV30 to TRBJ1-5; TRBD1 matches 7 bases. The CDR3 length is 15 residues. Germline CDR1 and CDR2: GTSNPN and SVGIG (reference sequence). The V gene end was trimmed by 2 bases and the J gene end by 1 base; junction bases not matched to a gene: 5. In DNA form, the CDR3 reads TGTGCCTGGAGTACCGGGACAGTAAGCAATCAGCCCCAGCATTTT. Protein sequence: CAWSTGTVSNQPQHF. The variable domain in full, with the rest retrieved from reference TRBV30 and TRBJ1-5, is SQTIHQWPATLVQPVGSPLSLECTVEGTSNPNLYWYRQAAGRGLQLLFYSVGIGQISSEVPQNLSASRPQDRQFILSSKKLLLSDSGFYLCAWSTGTVSNQPQHFGDGTRLSIL.

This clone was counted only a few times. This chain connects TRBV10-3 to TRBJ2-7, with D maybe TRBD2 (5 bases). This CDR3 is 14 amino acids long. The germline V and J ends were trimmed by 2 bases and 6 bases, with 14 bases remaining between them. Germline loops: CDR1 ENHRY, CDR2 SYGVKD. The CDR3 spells CAISEPGRVREQYF. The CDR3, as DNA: TGTGCCATCAGTGAGCCGGGAAGGGTGCGCGAGCAGTACTTC.

CDR3 region: CASSPRLGDTEAFF. In DNA form, the CDR3 reads TGTGCCAGCAGCCCCCGTTTAGGGGACACTGAAGCTTTCTTT. The rearrangement uses TRBV7-7 and TRBJ1-1; a weak D match, TRBD1 (5 bases). The CDR3 covers 14 residues. Germline assignment: CDR1 SSHAT and CDR2 FNYEAQ (reference sequence). V was shortened by 5 bases and J by 3 bases, with 13 bases between the two germline ends.